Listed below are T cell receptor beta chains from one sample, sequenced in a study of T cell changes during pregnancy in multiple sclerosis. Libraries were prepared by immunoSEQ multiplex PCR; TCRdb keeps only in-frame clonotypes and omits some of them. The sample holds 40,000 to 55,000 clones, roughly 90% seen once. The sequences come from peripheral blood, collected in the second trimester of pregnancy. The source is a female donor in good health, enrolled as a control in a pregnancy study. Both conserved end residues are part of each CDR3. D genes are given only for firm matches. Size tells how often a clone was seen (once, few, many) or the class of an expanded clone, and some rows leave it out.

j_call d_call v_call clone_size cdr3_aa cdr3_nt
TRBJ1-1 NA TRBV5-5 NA CASSLQIEAFF TGTGCCAGCAGCTTACAGATAGAAGCTTTCTTT
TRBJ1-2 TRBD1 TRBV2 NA CASSGTTGGGGYTF TGTGCCAGCAGCGGAACCACAGGGGGAGGTGGCTACACCTTC
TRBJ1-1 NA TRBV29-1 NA CSFQQGTTEAFF TGCAGCTTCCAGCAGGGGACGACTGAAGCTTTCTTT
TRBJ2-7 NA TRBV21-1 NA CASSPRLNRAYEQYF TGTGCCAGCAGCCCGAGACTTAACAGGGCCTACGAGCAGTACTTC
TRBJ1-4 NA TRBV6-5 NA CASMGRGKTNEKLFF TGTGCCAGCATGGGCAGGGGAAAAACTAATGAAAAACTGTTTTTT
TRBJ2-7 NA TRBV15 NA CATSRGITLSEQYF TGTGCCACCAGCAGAGGTATCACCTTGAGCGAGCAGTACTTC
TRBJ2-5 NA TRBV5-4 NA CASSSPPGETQYF TGTGCCAGCAGCTCCCCCCCGGGTGAGACCCAGTACTTC
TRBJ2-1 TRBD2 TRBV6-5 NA CASSYFYSGPNEQFF TGTGCCAGCAGTTACTTTTATAGCGGGCCCAATGAGCAGTTCTTC
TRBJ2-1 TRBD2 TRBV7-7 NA CASSLYGLAGDEQFF TGTGCCAGCAGCTTATATGGACTAGCGGGAGATGAGCAGTTCTTC
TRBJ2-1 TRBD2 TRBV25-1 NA CASSDLQAGRYNEQFF TGTGCCAGCAGTGACTTGCAAGCGGGACGTTACAATGAGCAGTTCTTC
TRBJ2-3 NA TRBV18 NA CASSPGEATDTQYF TGTGCCAGCTCACCGGGGGAGGCCACAGATACGCAGTATTTT
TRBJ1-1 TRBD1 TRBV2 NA CASSEAGTGKLLGMNTEAFF TGTGCCAGCAGTGAAGCCGGGACAGGGAAGTTATTGGGAATGAACACTGAAGCTTTCTTT
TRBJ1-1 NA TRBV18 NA CASSLAGQRGTEAFF TGTGCCAGCTCTCTCGCTGGACAGAGAGGCACTGAAGCTTTCTTT
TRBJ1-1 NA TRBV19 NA CASSIGTANTEAFF TGTGCCAGTAGTATAGGGACAGCGAACACTGAAGCTTTCTTT
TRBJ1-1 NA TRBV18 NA CASSFQIDSLNTEAFF TGTGCCAGCTCATTCCAAATCGACAGTCTGAACACTGAAGCTTTCTTT
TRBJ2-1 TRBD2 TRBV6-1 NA CASSEKSGRALPGQFF TGTGCCAGCAGTGAAAAGAGCGGGAGGGCCCTTCCAGGTCAGTTCTTC
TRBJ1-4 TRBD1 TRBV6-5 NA CASSYSGTGGEKLFF TGTGCCAGCAGTTACTCGGGGACAGGGGGAGAAAAACTGTTTTTT
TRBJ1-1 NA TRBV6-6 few CATRDRTKNTEAFF TGTGCCACCCGAGACAGGACAAAGAACACTGAAGCTTTCTTT
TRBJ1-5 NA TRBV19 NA CASREQGYSNQPQHF TGTGCCAGTAGAGAACAGGGTTATAGCAATCAGCCCCAGCATTTT
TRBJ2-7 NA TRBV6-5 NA CASRRGFGEQYF TGTGCCAGCAGACGAGGTTTCGGCGAGCAGTACTTC
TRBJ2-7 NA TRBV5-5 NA CASSFPGGSYEQYF TGTGCCAGCAGCTTTCCCGGCGGTTCCTACGAGCAGTACTTC
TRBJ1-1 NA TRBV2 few CASRGQPNTEAFF TGTGCCAGCAGAGGACAGCCGAACACTGAAGCTTTCTTT
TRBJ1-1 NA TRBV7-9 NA CASSLAPTGKNTEAFF TGTGCCAGCAGCTTAGCCCCGACAGGAAAGAACACTGAAGCTTTCTTT
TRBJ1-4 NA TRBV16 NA CASSQSYRGRGEKLFF TGTGCCAGCAGCCAATCCTATCGGGGTCGGGGTGAAAAACTGTTTTTT
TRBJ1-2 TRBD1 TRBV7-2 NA CASSLSGGIGDYGYTF TGTGCCAGCAGCTTATCAGGGGGCATAGGGGACTATGGCTACACCTTC
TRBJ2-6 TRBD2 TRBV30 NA CAWSYGGGAGANVLTF TGTGCCTGGAGTTATGGGGGAGGGGCTGGGGCCAACGTCCTGACTTTC
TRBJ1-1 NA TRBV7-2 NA CASSVFRGGTEAFF TGTGCCAGCAGTGTCTTTAGGGGAGGGACTGAAGCTTTCTTT
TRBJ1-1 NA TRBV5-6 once CASSSLDSPPSAFF TGTGCCAGCAGCTCTTTGGACAGCCCACCTTCGGCTTTCTTT
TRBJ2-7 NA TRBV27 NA CASRFGPYEQYF TGTGCCAGCAGGTTTGGCCCCTACGAGCAGTACTTC
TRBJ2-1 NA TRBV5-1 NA CASSLFGGSSYNEQFF TGCGCCAGCAGCTTGTTCGGGGGAAGCTCCTACAATGAGCAGTTCTTC
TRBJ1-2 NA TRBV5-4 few CASSLADRYYGYTF TGTGCCAGCAGCTTGGCGGACAGATACTATGGCTACACCTTC
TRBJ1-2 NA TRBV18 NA CASSPPGFYGYTF TGTGCCAGCTCACCCCCGGGTTTCTATGGCTACACCTTC
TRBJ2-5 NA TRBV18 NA CASSPLETQYF TGTGCCAGCTCACCTCTGGAGACCCAGTACTTC
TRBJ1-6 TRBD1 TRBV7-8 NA CASTPGQGKDNSPLHF TGTGCCAGCACTCCGGGACAGGGGAAGGATAATTCACCCCTCCACTTT
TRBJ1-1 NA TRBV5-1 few CASSPMGRGPEAFF TGCGCCAGCAGCCCTATGGGAAGGGGTCCTGAAGCTTTCTTT
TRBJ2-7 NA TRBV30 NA CAWSVASRTYEQYF TGTGCCTGGAGTGTGGCTAGCCGAACCTACGAGCAGTACTTC
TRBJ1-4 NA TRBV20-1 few CSVEGDEKLFF TGCAGTGTAGAAGGGGATGAAAAACTGTTTTTT
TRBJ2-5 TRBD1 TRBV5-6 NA CASSFGDRRETQYF TGTGCCAGCAGCTTCGGGGACAGGAGAGAGACCCAGTACTTC
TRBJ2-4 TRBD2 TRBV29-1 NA CSVVGGGKNIQYF TGCAGCGTTGTGGGGGGGGGCAAAAACATTCAGTACTTC
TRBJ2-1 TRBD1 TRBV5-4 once CASSPGTGKNNEQFF TGTGCCAGCAGCCCGGGGACAGGGAAAAACAATGAGCAGTTCTTC
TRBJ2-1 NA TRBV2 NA CASRVSWAYNEQFF TGTGCCAGCAGGGTTAGCTGGGCCTACAATGAGCAGTTCTTC
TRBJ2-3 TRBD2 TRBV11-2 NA CASSRTSGLHTDTQYF TGTGCCAGCAGCAGGACTAGCGGGCTTCACACAGATACGCAGTATTTT
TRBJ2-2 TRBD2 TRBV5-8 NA CASSLTGGTSRSGELFF TGTGCCAGCAGCCTCACCGGGGGGACTAGCCGGTCCGGGGAGCTGTTTTTT
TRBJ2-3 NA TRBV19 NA CASSSVTDTQYF TGTGCCAGTAGTTCGGTTACAGATACGCAGTATTTT
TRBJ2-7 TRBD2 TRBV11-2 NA CASSFGRGHEQYF TGTGCCAGCAGCTTTGGGAGGGGTCACGAGCAGTACTTC
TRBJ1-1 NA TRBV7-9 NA CASSLRVGARTEAFF TGTGCCAGCAGCTTACGGGTCGGCGCGCGGACAGAAGCTTTCTTT
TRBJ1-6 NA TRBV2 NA CASSEDTGWNSPLHF TGTGCCAGCAGTGAAGATACAGGATGGAATTCACCCCTCCACTTT
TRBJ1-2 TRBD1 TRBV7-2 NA CASSSFLRTGYGYTF TGTGCCAGCAGCTCATTTTTAAGGACAGGGTACGGCTACACCTTC
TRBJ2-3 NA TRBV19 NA CASSIGAQFTDTQYF TGTGCCAGTAGTATAGGGGCACAGTTCACAGATACGCAGTATTTT
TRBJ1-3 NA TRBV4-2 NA CASSQARAGAPGNTIYF TGTGCCAGCAGCCAAGCTCGGGCGGGGGCCCCTGGAAACACCATATATTTT